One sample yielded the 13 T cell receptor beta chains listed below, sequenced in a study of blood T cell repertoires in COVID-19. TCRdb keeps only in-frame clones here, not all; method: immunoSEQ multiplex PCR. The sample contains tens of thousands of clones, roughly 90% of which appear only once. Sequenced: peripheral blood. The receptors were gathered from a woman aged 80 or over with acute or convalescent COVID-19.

The CDR3 loop is CASSEVGRGAVDEQFF. In nucleotides, the CDR3 is TGTGCCAGCAGTGAAGTTGGCCGGGGGGCCGTCGATGAGCAGTTCTTC. The V gene is TRBV2, the J gene TRBJ2-1, with D possibly matching TRBD2 (7 bases). Germline V CDR1 and CDR2: SNHLY, FYNNEI. This CDR3 region has 16 residues. V was clipped by 1 base and J by 8 bases, with 18 bases between them.

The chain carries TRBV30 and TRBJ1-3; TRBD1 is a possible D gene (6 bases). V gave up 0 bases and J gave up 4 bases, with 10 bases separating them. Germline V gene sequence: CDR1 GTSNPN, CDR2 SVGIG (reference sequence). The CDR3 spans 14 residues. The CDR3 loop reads CAWSVVGTGNTIYF. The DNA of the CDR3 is TGTGCCTGGAGTGTCGTCGGGACAGGAAACACCATATATTTT.

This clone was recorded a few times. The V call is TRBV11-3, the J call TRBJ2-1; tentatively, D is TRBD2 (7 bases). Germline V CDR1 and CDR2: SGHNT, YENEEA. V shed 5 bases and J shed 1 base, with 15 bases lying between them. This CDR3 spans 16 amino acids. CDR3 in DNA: TGTGCCAGCAGCGGGGGGGAGGGACATTCCTACAATGAGCAGTTCTTC. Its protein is CASSGGEGHSYNEQFF.

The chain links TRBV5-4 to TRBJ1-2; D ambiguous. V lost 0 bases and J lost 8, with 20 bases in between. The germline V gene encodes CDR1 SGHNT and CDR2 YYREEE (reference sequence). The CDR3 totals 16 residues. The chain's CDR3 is CASSLDPNSGGLGYTF. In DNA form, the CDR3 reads TGTGCCAGCAGCTTGGATCCCAACTCCGGCGGATTGGGCTACACCTTC.

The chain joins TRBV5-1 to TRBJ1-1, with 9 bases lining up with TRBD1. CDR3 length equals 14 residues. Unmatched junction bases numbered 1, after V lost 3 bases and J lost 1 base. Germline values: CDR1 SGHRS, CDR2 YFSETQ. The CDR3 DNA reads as TGCGCCAGCAGCTGGGACAGGGCGAACACTGAAGCTTTCTTT. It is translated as CASSWDRANTEAFF.

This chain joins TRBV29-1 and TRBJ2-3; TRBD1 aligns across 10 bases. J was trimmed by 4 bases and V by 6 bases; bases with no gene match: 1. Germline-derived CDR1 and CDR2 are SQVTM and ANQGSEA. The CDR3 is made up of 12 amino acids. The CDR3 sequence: CSVTGGSDTQYF. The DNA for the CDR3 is TGCAGCGTGACAGGGGGCTCAGATACGCAGTATTTT.

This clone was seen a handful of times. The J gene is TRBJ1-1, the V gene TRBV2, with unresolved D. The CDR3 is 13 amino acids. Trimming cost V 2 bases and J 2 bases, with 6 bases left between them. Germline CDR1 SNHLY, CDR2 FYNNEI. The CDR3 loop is CASSEPFNTEAFF. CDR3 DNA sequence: TGTGCCAGCAGTGAACCTTTTAACACTGAAGCTTTCTTT.

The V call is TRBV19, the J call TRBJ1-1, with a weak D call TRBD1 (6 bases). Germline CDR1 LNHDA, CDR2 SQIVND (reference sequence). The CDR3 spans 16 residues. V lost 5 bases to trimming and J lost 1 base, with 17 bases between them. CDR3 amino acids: CASSSPTRGRNTEAFF. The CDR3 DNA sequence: TGTGCCAGTAGTTCCCCAACGAGGGGGAGGAACACTGAAGCTTTCTTT. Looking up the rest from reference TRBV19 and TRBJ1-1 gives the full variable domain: DGGITQSPKYLFRKEGQNVTLSCEQNLNHDAMYWYRQDPGQGLRLIYYSQIVNDFQKGDIAEGYSVSREKKESFPLTVTSAQKNPTAFYLCASSSPTRGRNTEAFFGQGTRLTVV.

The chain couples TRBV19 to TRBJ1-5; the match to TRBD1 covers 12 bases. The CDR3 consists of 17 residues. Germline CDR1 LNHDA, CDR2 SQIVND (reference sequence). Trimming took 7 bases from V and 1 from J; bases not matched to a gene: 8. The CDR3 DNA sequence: TGTGCCAGTAATCCCGGGACAGGGGGCAAGAGCAATCAGCCCCAGCATTTT. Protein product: CASNPGTGGKSNQPQHF.

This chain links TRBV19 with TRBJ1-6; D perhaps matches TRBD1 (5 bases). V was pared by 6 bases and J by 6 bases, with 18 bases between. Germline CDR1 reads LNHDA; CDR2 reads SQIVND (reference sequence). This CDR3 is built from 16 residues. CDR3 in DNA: TGTGCCAGTAGGAACCGACGACAGTCTCTTAATTCACCCCTCCACTTT. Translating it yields CASRNRRQSLNSPLHF.

CDR3 nucleotide sequence: TGTGCCAGCAGTTCCCGGGGGAGCTCCTACAATGAGCAGTTCTTC. Its protein product is CASSSRGSSYNEQFF. The chain recombines TRBV7-9 with TRBJ2-1; D perhaps matches TRBD2 (6 bases). The CDR3 length is 15 residues. The germline V gene has CDR1 SEHNR and CDR2 FQNEAQ (reference sequence). Trimming took 6 bases from V and 0 from J, leaving 12 bases between them.

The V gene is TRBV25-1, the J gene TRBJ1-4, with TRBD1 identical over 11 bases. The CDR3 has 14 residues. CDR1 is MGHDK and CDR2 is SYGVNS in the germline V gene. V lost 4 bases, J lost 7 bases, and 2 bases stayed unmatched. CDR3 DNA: TGTGCCAGCAGTGCCGGGACAGGGGGTGAAAAACTGTTTTTT. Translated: CASSAGTGGEKLFF.

CDR3 protein: CASRDNRGMNTEAFF. CDR3 sequence (DNA): TGCGCCAGCAGGGACAACAGGGGTATGAACACTGAAGCTTTCTTT. The V call is TRBV5-1, the J call TRBJ1-1, with 7 positions matching TRBD1. V was pared by 5 bases and J by 0 bases, with 7 bases of the junction left unmatched. This CDR3 spans 15 amino acids. Germline V lookup: CDR1 SGHRS, CDR2 YFSETQ.